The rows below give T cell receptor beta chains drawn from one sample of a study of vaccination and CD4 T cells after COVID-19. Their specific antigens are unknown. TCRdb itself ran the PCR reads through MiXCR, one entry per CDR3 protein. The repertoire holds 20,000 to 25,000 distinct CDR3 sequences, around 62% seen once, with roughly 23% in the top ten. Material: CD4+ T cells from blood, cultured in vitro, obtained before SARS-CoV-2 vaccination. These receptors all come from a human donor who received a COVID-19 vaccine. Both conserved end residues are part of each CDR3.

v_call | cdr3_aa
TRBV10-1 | CASSTGLGTDTQYF
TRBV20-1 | CSARPRRGRYNSPLHF
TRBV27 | CASSTRGLSGQPQHF
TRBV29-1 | CSVKRVNTEAFF
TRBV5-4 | CASSRSGTASQETQYF
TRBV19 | CASSRHRGRGEETQYF
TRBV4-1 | CASSPETGTGNTIYF
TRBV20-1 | CSAINPGTANYGYTF
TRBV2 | CASSGGRINQPQHF
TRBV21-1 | CASSKEFAPVRLRFRTDTQYF
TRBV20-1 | CSARGLAGAYEYQETQYF
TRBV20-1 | CSARTFPDRGDTSNQPQHF
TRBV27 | CASSFGQGRTYEQYF
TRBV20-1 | CSARDPGSKAEAFF
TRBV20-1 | CSAIGEFTAETQYF
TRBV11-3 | CASSLLDFSDTQYF
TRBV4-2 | CASSQGGEGTDTQYF
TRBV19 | CASSIAAGQGPPNSGNTIYF
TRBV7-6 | CASSPYGLSGDVNEQYF
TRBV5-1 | CASSLGLRSTYNSPLHF
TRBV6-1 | CASSARGDTEAFF
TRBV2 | CASGDIVRNTEAFF
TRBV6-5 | CASSYSLSGGTYEQYF
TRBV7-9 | CASSKRQDHEKLFF
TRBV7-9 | CASSLSSPAQYF
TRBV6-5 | CASSYLIQPQHF
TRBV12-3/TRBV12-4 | CASSLSGGGRVTDTQYF
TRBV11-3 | CASSSGLQAGELFF
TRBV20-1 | CSAIRDSQETQYF
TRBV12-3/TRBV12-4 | CASSTTSGGARETQYF